This T cell receptor beta chain was sequenced for a study of OX40 agonist ivuxolimab in advanced cancers. CDR1 and CDR2 from the germline V gene are KGHSH and LQKENI. The trim removed 2 bases at V and 1 base at J, leaving 3 bases unmatched. The CDR3 is 17 amino acids. Sequenced by immunoSEQ multiplex PCR; TCRdb stores in-frame clones only, minus some. The data contain 60,000 or so clones, more than 65% of them singletons. J is TRBJ2-6 and V is TRBV18; 9 nucleotides line up with TRBD1. This TCR came from an adult with an advanced solid tumor such as melanoma, head and neck, liver or kidney cancer. The material was CD4+ or CD8+ T cells sorted from blood, obtained in a trial of the OX40 agonist ivuxolimab. CDR3 nucleotides: TGTGCCAGCTCACCAACAGGGGGCGGGTCTGGGGCCAACGTCCTGACTTTC. Amino acids: CASSPTGGGSGANVLTF.